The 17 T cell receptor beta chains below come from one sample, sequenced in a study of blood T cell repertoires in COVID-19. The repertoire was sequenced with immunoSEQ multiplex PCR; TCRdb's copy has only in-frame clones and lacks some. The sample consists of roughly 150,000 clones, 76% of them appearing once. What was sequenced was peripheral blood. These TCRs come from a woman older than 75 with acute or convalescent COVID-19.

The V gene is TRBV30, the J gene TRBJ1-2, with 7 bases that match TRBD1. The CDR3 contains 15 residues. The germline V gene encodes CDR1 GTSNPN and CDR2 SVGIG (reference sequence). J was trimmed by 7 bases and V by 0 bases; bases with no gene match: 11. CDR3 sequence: CAWSVRGKGAVGYTF. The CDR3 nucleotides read TGTGCCTGGAGTGTTCGGGGGAAGGGGGCAGTTGGCTACACCTTC. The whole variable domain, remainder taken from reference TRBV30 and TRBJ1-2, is SQTIHQWPATLVQPVGSPLSLECTVEGTSNPNLYWYRQAAGRGLQLLFYSVGIGQISSEVPQNLSASRPQDRQFILSSKKLLLSDSGFYLCAWSVRGKGAVGYTFGSGTRLTVV.

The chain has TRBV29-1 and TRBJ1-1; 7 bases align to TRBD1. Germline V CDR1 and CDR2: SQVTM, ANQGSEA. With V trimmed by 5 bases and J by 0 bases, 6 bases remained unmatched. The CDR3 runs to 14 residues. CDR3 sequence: CSVRKTGLNTEAFF. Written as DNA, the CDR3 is TGCAGCGTTCGTAAGACAGGGCTGAACACTGAAGCTTTCTTT.

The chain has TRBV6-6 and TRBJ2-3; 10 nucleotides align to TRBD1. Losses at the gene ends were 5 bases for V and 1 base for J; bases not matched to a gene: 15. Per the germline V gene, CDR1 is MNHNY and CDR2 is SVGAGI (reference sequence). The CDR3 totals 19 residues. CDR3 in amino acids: CASSRMIISGTGGTDTQYF. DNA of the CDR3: TGTGCCAGCAGTCGGATGATAATATCCGGGACAGGGGGCACAGATACGCAGTATTTT.

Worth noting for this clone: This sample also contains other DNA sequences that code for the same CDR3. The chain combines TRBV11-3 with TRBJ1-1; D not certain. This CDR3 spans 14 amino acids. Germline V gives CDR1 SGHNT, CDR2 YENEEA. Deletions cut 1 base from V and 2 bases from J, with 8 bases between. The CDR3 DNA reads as TGTGCCAGCAGCTTAGGCGGCGGTAACACTGAAGCTTTCTTT. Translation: CASSLGGGNTEAFF.

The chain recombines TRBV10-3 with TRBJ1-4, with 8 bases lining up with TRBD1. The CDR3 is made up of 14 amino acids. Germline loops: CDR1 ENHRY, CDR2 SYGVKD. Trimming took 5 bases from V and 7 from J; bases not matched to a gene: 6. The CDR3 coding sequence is TGTGCCATCAGTCAGGGGGCCTTGGGTGAAAAACTGTTTTTT. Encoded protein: CAISQGALGEKLFF.

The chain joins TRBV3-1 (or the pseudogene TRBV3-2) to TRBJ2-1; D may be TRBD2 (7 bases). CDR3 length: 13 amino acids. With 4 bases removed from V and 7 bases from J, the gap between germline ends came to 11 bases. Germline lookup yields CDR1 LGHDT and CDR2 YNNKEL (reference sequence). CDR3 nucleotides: TGTGCCAGCAGCCCCCGGGGGGCAAATGAGCAGTTCTTC. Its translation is CASSPRGANEQFF.

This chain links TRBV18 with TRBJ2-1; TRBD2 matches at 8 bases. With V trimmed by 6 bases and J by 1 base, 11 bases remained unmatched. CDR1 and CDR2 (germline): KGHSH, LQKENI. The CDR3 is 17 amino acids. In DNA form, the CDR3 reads TGTGCCAGCTCCCTCTTTCAGGGGACTAGTTCCTACAATGAGCAGTTCTTC. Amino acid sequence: CASSLFQGTSSYNEQFF.

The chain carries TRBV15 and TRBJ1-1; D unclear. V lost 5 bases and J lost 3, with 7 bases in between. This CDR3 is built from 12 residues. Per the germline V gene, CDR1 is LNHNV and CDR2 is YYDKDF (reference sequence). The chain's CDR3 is CATSLEDTEAFF. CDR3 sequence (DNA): TGTGCCACCAGCTTAGAAGACACTGAAGCTTTCTTT. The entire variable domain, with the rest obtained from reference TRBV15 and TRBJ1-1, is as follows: DAMVIQNPRYQVTQFGKPVTLSCSQTLNHNVMYWYQQKSSQAPKLLFHYYDKDFNNEADTPDNFQSRRPNTSFCFLDIRSPGLGDTAMYLCATSLEDTEAFFGQGTRLTVV.

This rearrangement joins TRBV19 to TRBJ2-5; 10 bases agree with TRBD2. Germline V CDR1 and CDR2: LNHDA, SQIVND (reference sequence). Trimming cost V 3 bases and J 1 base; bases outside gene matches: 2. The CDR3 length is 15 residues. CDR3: CASSIRTSGQETQYF. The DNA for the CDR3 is TGTGCCAGTAGTATTAGGACTAGCGGCCAAGAGACCCAGTACTTC.

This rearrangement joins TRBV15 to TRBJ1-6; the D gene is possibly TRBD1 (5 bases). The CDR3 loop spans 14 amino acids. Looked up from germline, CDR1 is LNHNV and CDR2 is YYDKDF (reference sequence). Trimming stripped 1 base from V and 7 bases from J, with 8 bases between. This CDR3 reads CATSRGEGNSPLHF. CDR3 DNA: TGTGCCACCAGCAGAGGGGAGGGGAATTCACCCCTCCACTTT.

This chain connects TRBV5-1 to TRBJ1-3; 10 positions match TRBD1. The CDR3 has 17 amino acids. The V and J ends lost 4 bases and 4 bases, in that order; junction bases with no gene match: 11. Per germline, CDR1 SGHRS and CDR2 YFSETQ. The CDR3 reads CASSPGGTGDIGNTIYF. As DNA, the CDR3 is TGCGCCAGCAGCCCCGGAGGGACAGGGGATATCGGAAACACCATATATTTT. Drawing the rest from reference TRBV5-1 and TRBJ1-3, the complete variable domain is KAGVTQTPRYLIKTRGQQVTLSCSPISGHRSVSWYQQTPGQGLQFLFEYFSETQRNKGNFPGRFSGRQFSNSRSEMNVSTLELGDSALYLCASSPGGTGDIGNTIYFGEGSWLTVV.

DNA of the CDR3: TGTGCCAGCAGCGTTAGCGGGAGGGTAAATGAGCAGTTCTTC. Translated: CASSVSGRVNEQFF. The chain uses TRBV7-9 and TRBJ2-1; 11 bases line up with TRBD2. J gave up 7 bases and V 5 bases, and 4 bases lay outside the gene matches. Germline lookup yields CDR1 SEHNR and CDR2 FQNEAQ (reference sequence). CDR3 length equals 14 residues.

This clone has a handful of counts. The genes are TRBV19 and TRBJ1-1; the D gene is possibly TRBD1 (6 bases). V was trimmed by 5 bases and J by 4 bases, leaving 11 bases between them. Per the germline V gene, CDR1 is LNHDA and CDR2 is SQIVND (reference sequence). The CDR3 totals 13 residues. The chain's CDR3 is CASSPWTVTEAFF. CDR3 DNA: TGTGCCAGTAGTCCATGGACAGTCACTGAAGCTTTCTTT.

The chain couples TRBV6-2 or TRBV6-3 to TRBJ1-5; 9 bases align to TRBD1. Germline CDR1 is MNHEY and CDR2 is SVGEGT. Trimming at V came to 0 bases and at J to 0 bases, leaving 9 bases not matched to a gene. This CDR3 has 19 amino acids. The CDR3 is CASSYSHAGQGRSNQPQHF. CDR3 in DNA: TGTGCCAGCAGTTACTCACATGCGGGACAGGGTCGTAGCAATCAGCCCCAGCATTTT.

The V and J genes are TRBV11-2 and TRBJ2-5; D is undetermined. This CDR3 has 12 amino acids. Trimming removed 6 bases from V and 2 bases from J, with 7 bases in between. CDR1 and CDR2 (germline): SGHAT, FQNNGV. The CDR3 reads CASRGQQETQYF. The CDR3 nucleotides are TGTGCCAGCAGGGGCCAACAAGAGACCCAGTACTTC.

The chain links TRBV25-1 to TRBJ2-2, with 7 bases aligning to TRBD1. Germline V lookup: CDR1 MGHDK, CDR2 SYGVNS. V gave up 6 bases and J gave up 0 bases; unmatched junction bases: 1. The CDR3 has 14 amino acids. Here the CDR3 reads CASRGTANTGELFF. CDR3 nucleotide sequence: TGTGCCAGCAGAGGGACAGCGAACACCGGGGAGCTGTTTTTT.

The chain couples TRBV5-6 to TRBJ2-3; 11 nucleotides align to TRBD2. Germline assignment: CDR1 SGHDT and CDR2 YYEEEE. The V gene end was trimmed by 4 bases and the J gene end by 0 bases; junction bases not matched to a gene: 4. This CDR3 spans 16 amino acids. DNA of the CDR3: TGTGCCAGCAGCCAAACTAGCGGGAGAAGCACAGATACGCAGTATTTT. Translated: CASSQTSGRSTDTQYF.